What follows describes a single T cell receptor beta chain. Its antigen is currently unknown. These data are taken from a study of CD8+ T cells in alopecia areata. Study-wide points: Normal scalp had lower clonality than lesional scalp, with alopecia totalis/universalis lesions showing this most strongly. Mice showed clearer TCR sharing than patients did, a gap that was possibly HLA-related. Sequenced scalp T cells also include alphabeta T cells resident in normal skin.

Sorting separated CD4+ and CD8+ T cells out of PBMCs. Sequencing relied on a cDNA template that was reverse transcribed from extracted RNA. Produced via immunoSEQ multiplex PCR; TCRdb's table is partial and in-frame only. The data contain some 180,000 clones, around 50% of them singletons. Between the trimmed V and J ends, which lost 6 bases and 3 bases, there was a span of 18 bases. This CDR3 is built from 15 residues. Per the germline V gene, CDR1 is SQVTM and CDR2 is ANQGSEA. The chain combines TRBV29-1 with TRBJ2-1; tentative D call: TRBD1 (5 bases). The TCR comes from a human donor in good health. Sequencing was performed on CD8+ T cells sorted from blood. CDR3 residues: CSVPNALTDYNEQFF. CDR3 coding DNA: TGCAGCGTCCCCAACGCACTGACAGACTACAATGAGCAGTTCTTC.